Listed here are 5 T cell receptor beta chains from one sample, sequenced in a study of T cells in localized non-small cell lung cancer. Clones were sequenced by immunoSEQ multiplex PCR, and TCRdb holds only the in-frame ones, with some missing. In the table there are about 59,000 clones, approximately 93% of which are singletons. The material sequenced was peripheral blood, taken before any cancer treatment. These receptor sequences come from a man aged 40 to 69 with stage I lung adenocarcinoma.

This sequence joins TRBV28 and TRBJ2-3; a possible D gene is TRBD2 (5 bases). Trimming cost V 4 bases and J 0 bases, with 17 bases left between them. CDR3 size: 17 residues. Germline assignment: CDR1 MDHEN and CDR2 SYDVKM. This chain's CDR3 is CASSSEGARPSTDTQYF. CDR3 bases: TGTGCCAGCAGTTCCGAGGGAGCGAGACCTAGCACAGATACGCAGTATTTT. Full variable domain (rest looked up from reference TRBV28 and TRBJ2-3): DVKVTQSSRYLVKRTGEKVFLECVQDMDHENMFWYRQDPGLGLRLIYFSYDVKMKEKGDIPEGYSVSREKKERFSLILESASTNQTSMYLCASSSEGARPSTDTQYFGPGTRLTVL.

In its sample, this clone was seen once. The rearrangement uses TRBV28 and TRBJ2-1; TRBD2 agrees at 8 bases. Germline CDR1 is MDHEN and CDR2 is SYDVKM. V was clipped by 3 bases and J by 5 bases; unmatched bases: 6. The CDR3 loop spans 15 amino acids. The DNA of the CDR3 is TGTGCCAGCAGTTTGACTAGCGTCTTGCACAATGAGCAGTTCTTC. This codes for CASSLTSVLHNEQFF.

This rearrangement joins TRBV29-1 to TRBJ2-1; the D gene could be TRBD1 or TRBD2 (5 bases each). The germline gives CDR1 SQVTM, CDR2 ANQGSEA. The CDR3 extends over 13 amino acids. V was cut by 3 bases and J by 7 bases, with 13 bases left in between. The CDR3 nucleotides read TGCAGCGTTGAGGGGGAATCGTTAAATGAGCAGTTCTTC. Its protein product is CSVEGESLNEQFF.

The chain has TRBV5-5 and TRBJ1-2, with D uncertain. Trimming took off 0 bases at V and 4 bases at J, with 13 bases between the two ends. Germline-derived CDR1 and CDR2 are SGHKS and YYEKEE (reference sequence). The CDR3 spans 15 residues. CDR3 loop: CASSLATLEVYGYTF. DNA for the CDR3: TGTGCCAGCAGCTTGGCGACTTTGGAAGTCTATGGCTACACCTTC.

The genes are TRBV4-2 and TRBJ2-1; TRBD2 is a possible D gene (6 bases). There are 16 residues in the CDR3. Germline lookup yields CDR1 LGHNA and CDR2 YNFKEQ. V lost 0 bases, J lost 3 bases, and 12 bases lay in between. The CDR3 nucleotides are TGTGCCAGCAGCCAAGAGGGGCTAGCGCACTACAATGAGCAGTTCTTC. Residues: CASSQEGLAHYNEQFF.